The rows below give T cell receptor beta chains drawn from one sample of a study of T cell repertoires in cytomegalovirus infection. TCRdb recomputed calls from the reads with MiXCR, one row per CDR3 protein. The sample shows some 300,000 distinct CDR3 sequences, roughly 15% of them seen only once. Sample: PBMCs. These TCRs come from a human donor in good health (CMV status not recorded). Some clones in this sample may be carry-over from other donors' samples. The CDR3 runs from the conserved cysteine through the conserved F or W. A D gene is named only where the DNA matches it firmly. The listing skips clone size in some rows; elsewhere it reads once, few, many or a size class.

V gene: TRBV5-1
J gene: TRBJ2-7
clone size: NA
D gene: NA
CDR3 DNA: TGCGCCAGCAGACAGCGGACGGAACTGGGGGAGCAGTACTTC
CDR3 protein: CASRQRTELGEQYF

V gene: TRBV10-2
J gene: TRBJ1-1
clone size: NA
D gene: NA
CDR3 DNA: TGCGCCAGCAGACAGAGTAACACTGAAGCTTTCTTT
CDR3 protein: CASRQSNTEAFF

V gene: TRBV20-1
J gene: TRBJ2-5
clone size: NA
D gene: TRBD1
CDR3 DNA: TGCAGTGCTAGTAACCCGCGAGGGGGCAACCAAGAGACCCAGTACTTC
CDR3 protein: CSASNPRGGNQETQYF

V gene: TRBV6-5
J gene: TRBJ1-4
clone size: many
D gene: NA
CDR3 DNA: TGTGCCAGCGGAACAGGGGAAAAACTGTTTTTT
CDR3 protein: CASGTGEKLFF

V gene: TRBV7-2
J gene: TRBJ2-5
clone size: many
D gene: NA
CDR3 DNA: TGTGCCAGCAGCTTAGCGGGCTGGGGAGAGACCCAGTACTTC
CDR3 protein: CASSLAGWGETQYF

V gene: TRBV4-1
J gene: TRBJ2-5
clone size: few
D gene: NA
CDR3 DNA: TGCGCCAGCAGCCAAACAGGACAAGAGACCCAGTACTTC
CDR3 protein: CASSQTGQETQYF

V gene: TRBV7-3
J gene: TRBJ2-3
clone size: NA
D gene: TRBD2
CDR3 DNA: TGTGCCAGCAGCTTAAGGGGAGGGTGGGGCGATACGCAGTATTTT
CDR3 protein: CASSLRGGWGDTQYF

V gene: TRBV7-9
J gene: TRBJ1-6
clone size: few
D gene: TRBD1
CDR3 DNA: TGTGCCAGCAGCTCCCACGACTGGACAGGGGGGAGTTCACCCCTCCACTTT
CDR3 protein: CASSSHDWTGGSSPLHF

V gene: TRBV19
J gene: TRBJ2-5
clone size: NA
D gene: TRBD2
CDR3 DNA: TGTGCCAGTAGTTCAGCGGGAACTGCAGAGACCCAGTACTTC
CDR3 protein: CASSSAGTAETQYF

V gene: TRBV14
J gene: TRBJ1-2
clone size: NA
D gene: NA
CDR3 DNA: TGTGCCAGCAGCCAAGATTGGAGGAGTGGCTATGGCTACACCTTC
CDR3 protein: CASSQDWRSGYGYTF

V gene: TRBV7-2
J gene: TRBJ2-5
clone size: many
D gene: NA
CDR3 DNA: TGTGCCAGCAGCTTAGTACCGGGGCTCCAAGAGACCCAGTACTTC
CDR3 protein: CASSLVPGLQETQYF

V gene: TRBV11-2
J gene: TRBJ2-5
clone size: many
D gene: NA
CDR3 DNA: TGTGCCAGCAGTCCACTCCCGAAGAAGACCCAGTACTTC
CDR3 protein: CASSPLPKKTQYF

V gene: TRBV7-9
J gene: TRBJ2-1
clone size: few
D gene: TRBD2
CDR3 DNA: TGTGCCAGCAGCTTGTTCGGACTAGCGGGAGATGAGCAGTTCTTC
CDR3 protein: CASSLFGLAGDEQFF

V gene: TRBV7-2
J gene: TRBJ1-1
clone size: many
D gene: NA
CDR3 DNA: TGTGCCAGCAGCGCCGGTCTCCTGTCGAACACTGAAGCTTTCTTT
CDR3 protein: CASSAGLLSNTEAFF

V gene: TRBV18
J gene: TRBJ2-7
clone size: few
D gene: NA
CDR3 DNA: TGTGCCAGCTCACCGGGCAGGGGTGGCTACGAGCAGTACTTC
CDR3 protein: CASSPGRGGYEQYF

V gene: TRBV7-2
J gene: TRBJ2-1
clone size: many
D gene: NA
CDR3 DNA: TGTGCCAGCAGTCTACTCAGGGCTTCTTACAATGAGCAGTTCTTC
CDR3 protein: CASSLLRASYNEQFF

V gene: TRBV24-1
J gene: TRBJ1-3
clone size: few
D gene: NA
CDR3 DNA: TGTGCCACCAGTGAAACAGGAAACACCATATATTTT
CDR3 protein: CATSETGNTIYF